Listed below are T cell receptor beta chains from one sample, sequenced in a study of shared T cell receptors in the human thymus. The method was immunoSEQ multiplex PCR; TCRdb's version includes in-frame clones alone and lacks a portion of them. This sample carries hundreds of thousands of clones, approximately 88% of them seen once, and the ten largest clones take approximately 0.01%. The sample was also reused in another study, on human thymus T cells.

Sequencing input: thymocytes. The receptors here all came from a boy under two years old with a congenital heart defect. Each CDR3 is given with its conserved first and last residue. Clone size appears in some rows only: once, few, many, or a class for an expanded clone.

V	size	J	CDR3
TRBV18	-	TRBJ1-2	CASSPPDRGEYYGYTF
TRBV4-3	once	TRBJ1-2	CASSQGTPLHHGYTF
TRBV25-1	-	TRBJ2-3	CATTSGGLAGCTDTQYF
TRBV5-6	once	TRBJ2-7	CASSIPGGTGSYEQYF
TRBV5-1	-	TRBJ1-2	CASSFKVLEGGRSYGYTF
TRBV30	-	TRBJ2-3	CAWSKGEHGF
TRBV10-3	-	TRBJ2-7	CAISAVRGSVYEQYF
TRBV2	-	TRBJ2-4	CASRQGAKNIQYF
TRBV19	-	TRBJ1-2	CASSTPLRTF
TRBV6-1	-	TRBJ2-5	CASSLRQGLETQYF
TRBV25-1	-	TRBJ1-2	CASSATGGIYGYTF
TRBV5-6	-	TRBJ2-1	CASSLVTLRGLAGGDEQFF
TRBV7-2	-	TRBJ1-4	CASSLELGARPATNEKLFF
TRBV5-1	-	TRBJ2-1	CASSLSAGPCGGGQFF
TRBV5-6	once	-	CASSPGSGSQNEQYF
TRBV11-3	once	TRBJ2-5	CASSLAGAETQYF
TRBV14	-	TRBJ2-7	CASSQDLQAETYEQYF
TRBV15	-	TRBJ2-1	CATSRTPRGQRSLNEQFF
TRBV27	-	-	CASSLLAGDYEQYF
TRBV4-3	-	TRBJ2-7	CASSPLTSGDLFEQYF
TRBV5-1	-	TRBJ1-4	CASSFRGSTNEKLFF
TRBV9	-	TRBJ2-7	CASSVAGTGKYEQYF
TRBV4-3	-	TRBJ2-7	CASSPEVVAKSAHFYEQYF
TRBV27	-	TRBJ1-4	CASSPPSESGGEKLFF
TRBV4-1	-	TRBJ1-4	CASSQDRGSEWEKLFF
TRBV19	-	TRBJ2-7	CASSPRGEDRGSYEQYF
TRBV5-6	-	TRBJ2-5	CASSLDRPEETQYF
TRBV19	few	TRBJ2-2	CASSTPGQGDRRGELFF
TRBV5-1	-	TRBJ2-1	CASSLWTSVNNEQFF
TRBV7-8	-	TRBJ2-1	CASSFTGTSAYNEQFF
TRBV15	-	TRBJ2-1	CATSRVPPPFTSGKYNEQFF
TRBV10-2	-	TRBJ2-6	CASFQPIKIQGSGANVLTF
TRBV7-6	-	TRBJ2-7	CASSLAGQGTYEQYF
TRBV18	-	TRBJ2-3	CASSPRDLDTQYF
TRBV6-4	-	TRBJ2-1	CASSDGGAHSFNEQFF
TRBV5-1	-	TRBJ1-2	CASRPDRAYGYTF
TRBV4-1	-	TRBJ2-1	CASSPCSSGDSYNEQFF
TRBV4-3	-	TRBJ2-1	CASSQEGKSSGPSSYNEQFF